The 31 T cell receptor beta chains in this list originate from one sample, sequenced in a study of OX40 agonist ivuxolimab in advanced cancers. Measured with immunoSEQ multiplex PCR; TCRdb has only the in-frame clones, and not every one. The sample has fewer than 90,000 clones, about 90% seen once. Material: CD4+ or CD8+ T cells sorted from blood, obtained in a trial of the OX40 agonist ivuxolimab. These receptor sequences come from an adult with an advanced solid tumor such as melanoma, head and neck, liver or kidney cancer.

This chain links TRBV7-9 with TRBJ2-5; D is perhaps TRBD1 or TRBD2 (5 bases each). Germline CDR1 reads SEHNR; CDR2 reads FQNEAQ (reference sequence). There are 14 residues in the CDR3. V lost 5 bases to trimming and J lost 4 bases, with 14 bases between them. The CDR3, as DNA: TGTGCCAGCAGCCCGATGACGGGGCGAGAGACCCAGTACTTC. Translating it yields CASSPMTGRETQYF.

The J gene is TRBJ1-4, the V gene TRBV28; the match to TRBD1 covers 10 bases. Germline V lookup: CDR1 MDHEN, CDR2 SYDVKM. V trimming: 2 bases; J trimming: 5 bases; junction bases outside the gene matches: 5. The CDR3 has 16 residues. The CDR3 DNA sequence: TGTGCCAGCAGTTTACCTCAGGGACAGGGGAATGAAAAACTGTTTTTT. Translated, it gives CASSLPQGQGNEKLFF. The full variable domain, its missing parts supplied by reference TRBV28 and TRBJ1-4, is DVKVTQSSRYLVKRTGEKVFLECVQDMDHENMFWYRQDPGLGLRLIYFSYDVKMKEKGDIPEGYSVSREKKERFSLILESASTNQTSMYLCASSLPQGQGNEKLFFGSGTQLSVL.

This clone came up a few times. In nucleotides, the CDR3 is TGTGCCAGCAGGTATTCAACTAGCGATGGCTACACCTTC. It codes for CASRYSTSDGYTF. The chain carries TRBV7-9 and TRBJ1-2; no clear D. The germline CDR1 and CDR2 sequences are SEHNR and FQNEAQ (reference sequence). There are 13 residues in the CDR3. Trimming removed 6 bases at V and 6 bases at J, with 14 bases between. The whole variable domain, remainder taken from reference TRBV7-9 and TRBJ1-2, is DTGVSQNPRHKITKRGQNVTFRCDPISEHNRLYWYRQTLGQGPEFLTYFQNEAQLEKSRLLSDRFSAERPKGSFSTLEIQRTEQGDSAMYLCASRYSTSDGYTFGSGTRLTVV.

In this sample, this clone turned up once. The chain uses TRBV5-6 and TRBJ2-7; D is uncertain. Germline V gene sequence: CDR1 SGHDT, CDR2 YYEEEE. The length of the CDR3 is 13 residues. Trimming removed 1 base at V and 0 bases at J, with 5 bases between. The CDR3 bases are TGTGCCAGCAGCTTGTTGCTCTCCTACGAGCAGTACTTC. The encoded protein is CASSLLLSYEQYF.

The V and J genes are TRBV5-6 and TRBJ2-7; the match to TRBD2 covers 8 bases. The CDR3 is made up of 15 amino acids. Trimming took 4 bases from V and 2 from J; bases not matched to a gene: 8. Germline values: CDR1 SGHDT, CDR2 YYEEEE. The CDR3 DNA follows: TGTGCCAGCAGCCCGTCGGGGCGGGGGGCCTACGAGCAGTACTTC. Amino acids: CASSPSGRGAYEQYF.

V usage is TRBV19 and J usage is TRBJ1-2; D call uncertain. Trimming removed 7 bases at V and 2 bases at J, with 17 bases between. The CDR3 contains 15 residues. CDR1 is LNHDA and CDR2 is SQIVND in the germline V gene (reference sequence). The CDR3: CASTPIPVDNYGYTF. The DNA of the CDR3 is TGTGCCAGTACCCCGATCCCGGTCGACAACTATGGCTACACCTTC.

The chain recombines TRBV11-1 with TRBJ2-7; D ambiguous. Germline lookup yields CDR1 SGHAT and CDR2 FQDESV (reference sequence). This CDR3 has 14 residues. The V end was cut by 0 bases, the J end by 0 bases, with 6 bases between. CDR3 region: CASSLARISYEQYF. The CDR3 DNA follows: TGTGCCAGCAGCTTAGCACGGATCTCCTACGAGCAGTACTTC.

J is TRBJ1-2 and V is TRBV10-3; tentatively, D is TRBD1 (5 bases). Between the trimmed V and J ends, which lost 2 bases and 3 bases, there was a span of 16 bases. CDR1 and CDR2 from the germline V gene are ENHRY and SYGVKD. The CDR3 contains 16 residues. The DNA for the CDR3 is TGTGCCATCAGTGAGACCTTCAGGGTAACCCACTATGGCTACACCTTC. This sequence encodes CAISETFRVTHYGYTF.

The CDR3 is CASSPGLAGVETQYF. The DNA of the CDR3 is TGTGCCAGCAGTCCGGGACTAGCGGGAGTGGAGACCCAGTACTTC. V gene TRBV6-6 combines with J gene TRBJ2-5; TRBD2 matches at 14 bases. V trimming: 5 bases; J trimming: 5 bases; junction bases outside the gene matches: 4. This CDR3 is built from 15 residues. CDR1 and CDR2 from the germline V gene are MNHNY and SVGAGI (reference sequence).

The chain is built from TRBV11-3 and TRBJ1-2; tentative D call: TRBD1 (5 bases). The CDR3 extends over 15 amino acids. V was cut by 4 bases and J by 8 bases, with 20 bases left in between. The germline V gene encodes CDR1 SGHNT and CDR2 YENEEA. DNA of the CDR3: TGTGCCAGCAGCTCCGAGGGGCTAACTTCGTCAGGCTACACCTTC. This gives the protein CASSSEGLTSSGYTF.

This chain's CDR3 is CASSLNNEQFF. The CDR3 DNA reads TGTGCCAGCAGCCTAAACAATGAGCAGTTCTTC. J is TRBJ2-1 and V is TRBV2; the D is unclear. V was cut by 6 bases and J by 5 bases, with 5 bases left in between. The CDR3 spans 11 residues. CDR1 is SNHLY, CDR2 FYNNEI, per germline.

The rearrangement uses TRBV27 and TRBJ2-1; 11 nucleotides align to TRBD2. J gave up 9 bases and V 5 bases, and 6 bases lay outside the gene matches. Germline CDR1 is MNHEY and CDR2 is SMNVEV (reference sequence). CDR3 length: 14 residues. The CDR3 nucleotides read TGTGCCAGCAGTCCTAGCGGGAGGCGGGGTGAGCAGTTCTTC. Protein product: CASSPSGRRGEQFF.

The V call is TRBV11-2, the J call TRBJ2-7, with TRBD2 as a possible D gene (7 bases). V lost 5 bases and J 7 bases, leaving 21 bases between the germline ends. CDR3 size: 15 residues. Germline V CDR1 and CDR2: SGHAT, FQNNGV. CDR3 in DNA: TGTGCCAGCAGCCCTAGGGGGGGTAGTTCGGGAGAGCAGTACTTC. Protein product: CASSPRGGSSGEQYF.

This clone appeared a single time. The J gene is TRBJ1-3, the V gene TRBV7-9; D is unclear. Trimming left V 1 base short and J 2 bases short, with 9 bases between. Germline V gene sequence: CDR1 SEHNR, CDR2 FQNEAQ (reference sequence). The CDR3 has 15 amino acids. The CDR3 spells CASSLVAWAGNTIYF. CDR3 sequence (DNA): TGTGCCAGCAGCTTAGTTGCCTGGGCTGGAAACACCATATATTTT.

This CDR3 reads CASTRTSGSQETQYF. DNA for the CDR3: TGTGCCAGCACCAGGACTAGCGGGAGCCAAGAGACCCAGTACTTC. The chain has TRBV14 and TRBJ2-5, with 13 bases aligning to TRBD2. J gave up 1 base and V 7 bases, and 3 bases lay outside the gene matches. This CDR3 is built from 15 residues. Germline CDR1 and CDR2: SGHDN and FVKESK.

The V and J genes are TRBV6-1 and TRBJ2-1; TRBD1 aligns across 7 bases. The germline V gene encodes CDR1 MNHNS and CDR2 SASEGT. Unmatched junction bases numbered 7, after V lost 4 bases and J lost 7 bases. This CDR3 has 14 amino acids. CDR3 amino acids: CASSALQGSNEQFF. CDR3 sequence (DNA): TGTGCCAGCAGTGCGTTACAGGGGTCGAATGAGCAGTTCTTC.

The chain couples TRBV2 to TRBJ1-6, with D uncertain. This CDR3 region has 15 residues. Trimming left V 6 bases short and J 2 bases short, with 11 bases between. In germline, CDR1 is SNHLY, CDR2 FYNNEI. The CDR3, as DNA: TGTGCCAGCAGCCTCGGGGAACCCTATAATTCACCCCTCCACTTT. Amino acid sequence: CASSLGEPYNSPLHF.

The chain joins TRBV19 to TRBJ1-5; D may be TRBD1 (5 bases). The V gene's germline CDR1 is LNHDA and CDR2 SQIVND (reference sequence). This CDR3 contains 16 residues. Trimming shortened V by 2 bases and J by 4 bases, and 15 bases separated the two germline ends. The CDR3 is CASSIQGTVENQPQHF. For the CDR3, the DNA is TGTGCCAGTAGTATACAGGGAACCGTGGAAAATCAGCCCCAGCATTTT.

The genes are TRBV29-1 and TRBJ2-3; maybe TRBD2 (5 bases). The V end lost 5 bases, the J end lost 2 bases, and 20 bases lay between the germline ends. Looked up from germline, CDR1 is SQVTM and CDR2 is ANQGSEA. The CDR3 covers 16 residues. The CDR3 region is CSVFRLGDKVTDTQYF. The CDR3 nucleotides are TGCAGCGTTTTTCGGCTCGGGGATAAGGTCACAGATACGCAGTATTTT.

This chain uses TRBV12-5 with TRBJ1-1; D possibly corresponds to TRBD1 (5 bases). The CDR3 totals 12 residues. V shed 0 bases and J shed 11 bases, with 10 bases lying between them. Per the germline V gene, CDR1 is LGHNT and CDR2 is FRNRAP. Here the CDR3 DNA reads TGTGCTAGTGGTTTGGTACGAGGGGTGGCTTTCTTT. Amino acid sequence: CASGLVRGVAFF.

The chain is built from TRBV12-5 and TRBJ1-1, with D unclear. The V gene's germline CDR1 is LGHNT and CDR2 FRNRAP. The CDR3 runs to 14 residues. V shed 1 base and J shed 7 bases, with 13 bases lying between them. CDR3 nucleotide sequence: TGTGCTAGTGGTTTGGGACACCGGTCTGTTGAAGCTTTCTTT. Translating it yields CASGLGHRSVEAFF.

There are a few counts of this clone. The chain carries TRBV29-1 and TRBJ2-4; D is unresolved. Trimming stripped 3 bases from V and 5 bases from J, with 8 bases between. The CDR3 runs 12 residues. The germline gives CDR1 SQVTM, CDR2 ANQGSEA. The CDR3 is CSVDQGENIQYF. DNA of the CDR3: TGCAGCGTTGACCAAGGCGAAAACATTCAGTACTTC.

V gene TRBV7-2 combines with J gene TRBJ2-7; 8 nucleotides match TRBD2. Losses at the gene ends were 5 bases for V and 2 bases for J; bases not matched to a gene: 8. This CDR3 comprises 15 residues. CDR1 SGHTA and CDR2 FQGNSA come from the germline V gene. CDR3 bases: TGTGCCAGCAGCCCCCGGGTAGCGGGACCCTACGAGCAGTACTTC. Amino acids: CASSPRVAGPYEQYF.

The chain is built from TRBV6-1 and TRBJ2-5; 8 positions match TRBD1. The CDR3 length is 14 residues. J was trimmed by 2 bases and V by 7 bases; bases with no gene match: 6. CDR1 is MNHNS and CDR2 is SASEGT in the germline V gene. Here the CDR3 DNA reads TGTGCCAGCATAGACAGGGGACTTCAAGAGACCCAGTACTTC. This codes for CASIDRGLQETQYF.

This clone is a singleton in its sample. V gene TRBV7-8 combines with J gene TRBJ2-3, with D perhaps TRBD2 (6 bases). The V end was cut by 6 bases, the J end by 4 bases, with 14 bases between. The CDR3 is 14 amino acids. Per the germline V gene, CDR1 is SGHVS and CDR2 is FQNEAQ. CDR3 residues: CASSRLGAADTQYF. Here the CDR3 DNA reads TGTGCCAGCAGTAGACTAGGGGCCGCAGATACGCAGTATTTT.

The rearrangement links TRBV6-1 to TRBJ2-3; no reliable D call. CDR3 size: 11 residues. V lost 7 bases, J lost 6 bases, and 8 bases lay in between. Germline-derived CDR1 and CDR2 are MNHNS and SASEGT. CDR3 nucleotide sequence: TGTGCCAGCAAATCGTGGGATACGCAGTATTTT. Its protein is CASKSWDTQYF.

The V call is TRBV18, the J call TRBJ2-7; D is undetermined. Trimming cost V 6 bases and J 0 bases, with 6 bases left between them. This CDR3 is built from 12 residues. The germline CDR1 and CDR2 sequences are KGHSH and LQKENI. Here the CDR3 reads CASSLLSYEQYF. For the CDR3, the DNA is TGTGCCAGCTCGCTACTCTCCTACGAGCAGTACTTC.

This clone was seen just once. V and J are TRBV4-1 and TRBJ1-5, with D perhaps matching TRBD1 (5 bases). The ends were cut back, 0 bases at V and 7 bases at J, with 13 bases in the middle. This CDR3 spans 15 amino acids. In germline, CDR1 is MGHRA, CDR2 YSYEKL. In nucleotides, the CDR3 is TGCGCCAGCAGCCAAGATGAGAGGGGTCGGCAGCCCCAGCATTTT. Encoded protein: CASSQDERGRQPQHF.

The chain joins TRBV19 to TRBJ1-5; D not resolved. CDR1 and CDR2 (germline): LNHDA, SQIVND (reference sequence). With 7 bases removed from V and 2 bases from J, the gap between germline ends came to 15 bases. The CDR3 totals 15 residues. The CDR3 reads CASIGEIWGNQPQHF. CDR3 DNA: TGTGCCAGTATCGGGGAGATTTGGGGCAATCAGCCCCAGCATTTT.

This clone was seen a single time. The CDR3 nucleotides are TGTGCCAGCAGCTTCGGCGGGTCTCCTGAAGCTTTCTTT. Residues: CASSFGGSPEAFF. The rearrangement uses TRBV5-4 and TRBJ1-1; D not certain. The V gene's germline CDR1 is SGHNT and CDR2 YYREEE (reference sequence). The V and J ends lost 2 bases and 6 bases respectively, with 11 bases between them. The CDR3 has 13 residues.

V is TRBV7-2 and J is TRBJ2-3, with 12 bases that match TRBD2. Per the germline V gene, CDR1 is SGHTA and CDR2 is FQGNSA. This CDR3 has 16 amino acids. Losses at the gene ends were 5 bases for V and 6 bases for J; bases not matched to a gene: 9. CDR3 nucleotides: TGTGCCAGCAGCCCGTGGACTAGCGGGGTGGGGGATACGCAGTATTTT. Protein sequence: CASSPWTSGVGDTQYF.